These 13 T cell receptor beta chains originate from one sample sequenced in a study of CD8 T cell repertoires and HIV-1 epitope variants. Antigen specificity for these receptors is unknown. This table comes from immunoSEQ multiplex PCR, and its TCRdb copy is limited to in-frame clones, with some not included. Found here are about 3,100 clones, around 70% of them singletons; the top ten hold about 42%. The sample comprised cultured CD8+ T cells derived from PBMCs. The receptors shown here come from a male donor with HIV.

The DNA for the CDR3 is TGTGCCAGCGGCACTCTAGCGGGAACCTACAATGAGCAGTTCTTC. Amino acids: CASGTLAGTYNEQFF. The chain uses TRBV13 and TRBJ2-1; 9 bases align to TRBD2. The V gene's germline CDR1 is PRHDT and CDR2 FYEKMQ (reference sequence). This CDR3 comprises 15 residues. Trimming cost V 8 bases and J 2 bases; bases outside gene matches: 7. Combining the CDR3 with reference TRBV13 and TRBJ2-1 gives the whole variable domain AAGVIQSPRHLIKEKRETATLKCYPIPRHDTVYWYQQGPGQDPQFLISFYEKMQSDKGSIPDRFSAQQFSDYHSELNMSSLELGDSALYFCASGTLAGTYNEQFFGPGTRLTVL.

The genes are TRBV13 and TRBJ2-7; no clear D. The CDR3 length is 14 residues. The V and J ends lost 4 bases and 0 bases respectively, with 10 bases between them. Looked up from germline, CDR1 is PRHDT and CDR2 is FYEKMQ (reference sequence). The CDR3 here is CASSSSESSYEQYF. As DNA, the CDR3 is TGTGCCAGCAGCTCCTCCGAGAGCTCCTACGAGCAGTACTTC.

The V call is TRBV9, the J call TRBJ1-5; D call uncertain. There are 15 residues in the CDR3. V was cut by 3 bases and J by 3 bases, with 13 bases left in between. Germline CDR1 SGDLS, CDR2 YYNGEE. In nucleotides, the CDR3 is TGTGCCAGCAGCGCCCGAGGGAGTCTCAATCAGCCCCAGCATTTT. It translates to CASSARGSLNQPQHF.

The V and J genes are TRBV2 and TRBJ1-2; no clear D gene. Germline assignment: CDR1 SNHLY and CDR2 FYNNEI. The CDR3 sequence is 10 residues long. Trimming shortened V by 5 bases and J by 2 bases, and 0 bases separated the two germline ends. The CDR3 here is CASSNYGYTF. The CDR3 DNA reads TGTGCCAGCAGTAACTATGGCTACACCTTC.

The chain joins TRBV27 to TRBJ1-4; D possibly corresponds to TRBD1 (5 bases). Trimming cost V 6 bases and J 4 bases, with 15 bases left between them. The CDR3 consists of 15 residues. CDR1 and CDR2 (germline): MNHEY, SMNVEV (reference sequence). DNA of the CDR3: TGTGCCAGCAGCCGTACCGGGACCCATAATGAAAAACTGTTTTTT. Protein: CASSRTGTHNEKLFF. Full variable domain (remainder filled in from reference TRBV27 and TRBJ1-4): EAQVTQNPRYLITVTGKKLTVTCSQNMNHEYMSWYRQDPGLGLRQIYYSMNVEVTDKGDVPEGYKVSRKEKRNFPLILESPSPNQTSLYFCASSRTGTHNEKLFFGSGTQLSVL.

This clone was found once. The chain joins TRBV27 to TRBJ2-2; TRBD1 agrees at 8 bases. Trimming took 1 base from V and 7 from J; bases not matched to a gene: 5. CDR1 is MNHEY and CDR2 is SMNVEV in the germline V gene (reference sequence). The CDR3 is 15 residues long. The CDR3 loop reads CASSLFQGASGELFF. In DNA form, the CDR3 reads TGTGCCAGCAGTTTATTTCAGGGGGCCAGCGGGGAGCTGTTTTTT.

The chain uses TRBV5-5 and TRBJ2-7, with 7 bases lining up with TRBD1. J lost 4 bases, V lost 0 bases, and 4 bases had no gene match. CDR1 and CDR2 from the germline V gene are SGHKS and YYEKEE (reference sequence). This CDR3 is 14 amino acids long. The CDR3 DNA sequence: TGTGCCAGCAGCTTGGAGGGGGCAGGGTACGAGCAGTACTTC. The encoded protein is CASSLEGAGYEQYF.

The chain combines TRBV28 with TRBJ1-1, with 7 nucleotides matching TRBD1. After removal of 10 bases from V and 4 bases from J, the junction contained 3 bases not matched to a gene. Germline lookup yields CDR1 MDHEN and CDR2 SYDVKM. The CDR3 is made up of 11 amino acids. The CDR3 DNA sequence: TGTGCCATCAGGGGGGGCACTGAAGCTTTCTTT. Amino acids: CAIRGGTEAFF.

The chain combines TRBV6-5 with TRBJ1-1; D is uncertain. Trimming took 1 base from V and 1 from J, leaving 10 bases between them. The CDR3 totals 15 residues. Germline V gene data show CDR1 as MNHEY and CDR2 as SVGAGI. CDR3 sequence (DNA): TGTGCCAGCAGTTACTTGGGCGCGGGGAACACTGAAGCTTTCTTT. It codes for CASSYLGAGNTEAFF.

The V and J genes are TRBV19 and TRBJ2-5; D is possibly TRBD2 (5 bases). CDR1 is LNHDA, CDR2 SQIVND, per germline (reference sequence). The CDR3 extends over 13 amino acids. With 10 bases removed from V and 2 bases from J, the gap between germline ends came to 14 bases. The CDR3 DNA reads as TGTGCCACCCACCCCCCGGGACAAGAGACCCAGTACTTC. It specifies CATHPPGQETQYF. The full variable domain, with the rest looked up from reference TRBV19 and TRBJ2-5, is DGGITQSPKYLFRKEGQNVTLSCEQNLNHDAMYWYRQDPGQGLRLIYYSQIVNDFQKGDIAEGYSVSREKKESFPLTVTSAQKNPTAFYLCATHPPGQETQYFGPGTRLLVL.

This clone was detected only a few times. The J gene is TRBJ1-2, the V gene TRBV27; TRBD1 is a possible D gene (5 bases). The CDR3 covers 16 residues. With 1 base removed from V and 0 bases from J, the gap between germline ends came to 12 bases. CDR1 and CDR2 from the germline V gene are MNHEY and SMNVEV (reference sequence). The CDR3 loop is CASSLFPTVTNYGYTF. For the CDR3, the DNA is TGTGCCAGCAGTTTATTCCCGACAGTTACTAACTATGGCTACACCTTC.

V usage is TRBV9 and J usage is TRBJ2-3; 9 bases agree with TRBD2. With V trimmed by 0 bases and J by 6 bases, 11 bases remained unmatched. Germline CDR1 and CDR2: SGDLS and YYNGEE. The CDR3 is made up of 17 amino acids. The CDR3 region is CASSVGESGGRRDTQYF. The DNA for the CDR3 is TGTGCCAGCAGCGTAGGAGAAAGCGGGGGGCGCCGGGATACGCAGTATTTT.

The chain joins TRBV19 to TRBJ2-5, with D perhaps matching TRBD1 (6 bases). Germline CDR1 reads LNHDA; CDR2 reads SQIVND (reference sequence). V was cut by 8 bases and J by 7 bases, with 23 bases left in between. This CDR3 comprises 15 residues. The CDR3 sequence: CASRSTTGSRATQYF. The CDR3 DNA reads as TGTGCCAGTCGTTCTACGACAGGATCAAGAGCGACCCAGTACTTC. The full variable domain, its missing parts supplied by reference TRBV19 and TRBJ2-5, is DGGITQSPKYLFRKEGQNVTLSCEQNLNHDAMYWYRQDPGQGLRLIYYSQIVNDFQKGDIAEGYSVSREKKESFPLTVTSAQKNPTAFYLCASRSTTGSRATQYFGPGTRLLVL.